The clone carrying this T cell receptor beta chain was observed many times. The antigen is not known. This specimen comes from a study of T cells in Graves' hyperthyroidism and ophthalmopathy. Findings and caveats of the study: Patients with ophthalmopathy were separated from those with stable hyperthyroidism by a 13 V-J model. A median approximately 6.8 months before onset, the model predicted ophthalmopathy.

The CDR3 runs to 13 residues. V lost 7 bases, J lost 1 base, and 11 bases lay in between. Germline V gives CDR1 LNHDA, CDR2 SQIVND (reference sequence). Newly diagnosed patients aged 18 to 65 had hyperthyroidism of under 2 months' duration. Pregnant or lactating patients were excluded, as were those with uncontrolled infection or other autoimmune disease. The source material, RNA transcripts, was used to amplify TCR beta CDR3 regions. An initial round of RT-PCR targeting the TCR CDR3 relied on the HTBI primer set. TCRdb redid the calling of the multiplex PCR reads with MiXCR, one entry per CDR3 protein. This table holds approximately 48,000 distinct CDR3 sequences, around 49% found once.

The V gene is TRBV19, the J gene TRBJ2-7, with D maybe TRBD1 (5 bases). The receptor was derived from a woman in her fifties or sixties with Graves' hyperthyroidism. The source material was peripheral blood or thyroid tissue (not recorded which). The DNA of the CDR3 is TGTGCCAGTAAGGGGTCCCTGTCCTACGAGCAGTACTTC. It translates to CASKGSLSYEQYF.